The table lists the clone carrying this T cell receptor beta chain with a few counts. Its specificity is unknown. CDR3 size: 16 residues. Trimming pared 5 bases from V and 0 bases from J, leaving 15 bases between. Germline V lookup: CDR1 SEHNR, CDR2 FQNEAQ (reference sequence). The sample originates from a study of response to subunit inactivated influenza vaccine. Notes on the study in general: There was a suggestion from the authors that each seasonal influenza vaccination recruits few new T cells.

Using its own MiXCR run on the RT-PCR reads, TCRdb lists one record per CDR3 protein. The sample carries roughly 500,000 distinct CDR3 sequences, roughly 25% recorded once. The sample was also reused in another study, on T cells expressing NK-cell markers. From that study: With UMIs, 5'RACE template switching was used to make TCR beta cDNA. In roughly six donors, dominant CD3+CD56+NKG2C+ clonotypes ranked among the top 10 CD8+ clonotypes.

The sample consisted of CD4+ T cells sorted from PBMCs, taken 12 days after vaccination. V usage is TRBV7-9 and J usage is TRBJ2-3; D may match TRBD1 or TRBD2 (6 bases each). This clonotype was obtained from a man aged 50-60 years who received an inactivated influenza vaccine. This chain's CDR3 is CASSGRTDPSTDTQYF. CDR3 nucleotide sequence: TGTGCCAGCAGCGGGAGGACAGACCCTAGCACAGATACGCAGTATTTT.